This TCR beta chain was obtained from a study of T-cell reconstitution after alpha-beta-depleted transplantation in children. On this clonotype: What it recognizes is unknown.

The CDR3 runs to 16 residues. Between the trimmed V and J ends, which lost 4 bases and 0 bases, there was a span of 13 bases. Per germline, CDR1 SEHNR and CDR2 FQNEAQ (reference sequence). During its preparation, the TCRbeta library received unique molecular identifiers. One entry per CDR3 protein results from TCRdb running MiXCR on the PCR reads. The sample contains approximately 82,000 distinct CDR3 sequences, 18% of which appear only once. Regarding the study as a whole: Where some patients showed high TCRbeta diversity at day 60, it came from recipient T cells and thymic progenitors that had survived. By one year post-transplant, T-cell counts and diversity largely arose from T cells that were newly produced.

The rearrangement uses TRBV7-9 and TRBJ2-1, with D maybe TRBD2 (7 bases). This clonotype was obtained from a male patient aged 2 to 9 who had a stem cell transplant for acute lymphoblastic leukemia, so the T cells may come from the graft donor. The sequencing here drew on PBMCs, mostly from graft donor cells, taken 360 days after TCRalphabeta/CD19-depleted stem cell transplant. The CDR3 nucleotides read TGTGCCAGCAGCTCCGGCGGGGGCCTCTCCTACAATGAGCAGTTCTTC. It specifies CASSSGGGLSYNEQFF.